Listed below are T cell receptor beta chains from one sample, sequenced in a study of blood T cell repertoires in COVID-19. Sequencing was performed with immunoSEQ multiplex PCR; in TCRdb, only in-frame clones are kept and a portion is missing. The sample yields about 280,000 clones, 65% to 90% seen once. Sequenced material: peripheral blood. Receptor source: a human donor in a cohort sampled during active COVID-19. Each CDR3 is given with its conserved first and last residue. A D gene is named only where the DNA matches it firmly. The size entry is marked missing in some rows and otherwise reads once, few, many or a size class.

abundance	j_gene	v_gene	d_gene	CDR3aa	CDR3nt
NA	TRBJ1-6	TRBV6-5	NA	CASSRSMNSPLHF	TGTGCCAGCTCTCGGAGTATGAATTCACCCCTCCACTTT
NA	TRBJ1-4	TRBV27	TRBD1	CASSIGQAPNEKLFF	TGTGCCAGCAGTATAGGACAGGCCCCGAATGAAAAACTGTTTTTT
NA	TRBJ2-7	TRBV6-5	NA	CASSTAGGSSYEQYF	TGTGCCAGCAGTACCGCAGGGGGGTCGTCCTACGAGCAGTACTTC
NA	TRBJ2-7	TRBV27	NA	CASSPRQGSTYEQYF	TGTGCCAGCAGTCCCCGGCAGGGGTCAACCTACGAGCAGTACTTC
NA	TRBJ2-5	TRBV3-1/TRBV3-2	NA	CASSQPRLTQETQYF	TGTGCCAGCAGCCAGCCCCGACTGACGCAAGAGACCCAGTACTTC
NA	TRBJ1-2	TRBV19	TRBD1	CASSRTTGANYGYTF	TGTGCCAGTAGCCGGACCACAGGGGCTAACTATGGCTACACCTTC
NA	TRBJ1-1	TRBV6-5	NA	CASRADRRTEAFF	TGTGCCAGCAGGGCAGACAGGCGGACTGAAGCTTTCTTT
NA	TRBJ2-2	TRBV2	TRBD2	CASKRASGTGELFF	TGTGCCAGCAAGAGGGCTAGCGGGACCGGGGAGCTGTTTTTT
few	TRBJ1-1	TRBV11-2	NA	CASSLGPGNTEAFF	TGTGCCAGCAGCTTAGGGCCAGGAAACACTGAAGCTTTCTTT
NA	TRBJ1-1	TRBV7-9	TRBD1	CASSRQGNTEAFF	TGTGCCAGCAGCCGACAGGGTAACACTGAAGCTTTCTTT
NA	TRBJ2-7	TRBV2	TRBD2	CATTSGNNEQYF	TGTGCCACCACTAGCGGGAACAACGAGCAGTACTTC
NA	TRBJ2-5	TRBV14	TRBD2	CASSQVSSGRAFETQYF	TGTGCCAGCAGCCAAGTATCTAGCGGGAGGGCCTTTGAGACCCAGTACTTC
NA	TRBJ2-1	TRBV7-8	TRBD2	CASSLEVAGGNEQFF	TGTGCCAGCAGCTTAGAGGTGGCGGGAGGAAATGAGCAGTTCTTC
NA	TRBJ1-6	TRBV9	NA	CASSVPGDSPLHF	TGTGCCAGCAGCGTGCCAGGGGATTCACCCCTCCACTTT
NA	TRBJ2-1	TRBV28	NA	CASNRDFSNEQFF	TGTGCCAGCAACCGGGACTTCAGCAATGAGCAGTTCTTC
NA	TRBJ2-7	TRBV4-2	NA	CASSQVWGTGNSYEQYF	TGTGCCAGCAGCCAAGTTTGGGGGACTGGTAACTCCTACGAGCAGTACTTC
NA	TRBJ1-1	TRBV19	NA	CASTPSRMDTEAFF	TGTGCCAGTACCCCGAGCAGGATGGACACTGAAGCTTTCTTT
few	TRBJ1-1	TRBV7-2	NA	CASSFQGNTEAFF	TGTGCCAGCAGCTTTCAGGGGAACACTGAAGCTTTCTTT
NA	TRBJ1-4	TRBV4-3	NA	CASSQNPGSNEKLFF	TGCGCCAGCAGCCAAAATCCAGGGTCAAATGAAAAACTGTTTTTT
NA	TRBJ2-3	TRBV7-3	NA	CASSLNTMGLTQYF	TGTGCCAGCAGCCTAAATACTATGGGACTTACGCAGTATTTT
NA	TRBJ1-1	TRBV18	NA	CASSPDQIGVINTEAFF	TGTGCCAGCTCACCCGACCAAATAGGGGTGATCAACACTGAAGCTTTCTTT
NA	TRBJ2-6	TRBV14	NA	CASSSTYSLSGANVLTF	TGTGCCAGCAGCTCCACGTACAGCCTCTCTGGGGCCAACGTCCTGACTTTC
NA	TRBJ1-6	TRBV28	NA	CASSLNSHDSPLHF	TGTGCCAGCAGTTTAAACAGCCATGATTCACCCCTCCACTTT
NA	TRBJ2-7	TRBV12-5	TRBD1	CASGPGTGAFEQYF	TGTGCTAGTGGACCCGGGACAGGGGCGTTCGAGCAGTACTTC
once	TRBJ2-3	TRBV5-1	NA	CASSLGLPLLASTDTQYF	TGCGCCAGCAGCTTGGGACTCCCCCTCCTGGCTAGCACAGATACGCAGTATTTT
once	TRBJ2-7	TRBV6-5	NA	CASRARGALYEQYF	TGTGCCAGCAGAGCCAGGGGGGCCCTATACGAGCAGTACTTC
NA	TRBJ2-3	TRBV7-2	TRBD2	CASSLAGVRIRSTDTQYF	TGTGCCAGCAGCTTGGCGGGAGTGCGGATTCGGAGCACAGATACGCAGTATTTT
NA	TRBJ2-1	TRBV2	NA	CASSEARNEQFF	TGTGCCAGCAGTGAAGCCCGGAATGAGCAGTTCTTC
NA	TRBJ1-1	TRBV6-1	NA	CASSEIQVTEAFF	TGTGCCAGCAGTGAGATCCAGGTCACTGAAGCTTTCTTT
NA	TRBJ1-4	TRBV3-1/TRBV3-2	NA	CASSQGGQGRAVLKLFF	TGTGCCAGCAGCCAAGGGGGTCAGGGGCGGGCTGTGTTGAAACTGTTTTTT
NA	TRBJ2-1	TRBV19	TRBD2	CASSSPRDYYNEQFF	TGTGCCAGTAGCTCCCCCCGGGACTATTACAATGAGCAGTTCTTC
NA	TRBJ1-1	TRBV4-3	TRBD1	CASSLSPRGRNTEAFF	TGCGCCAGCAGCCTCAGCCCCAGGGGGCGGAACACTGAAGCTTTCTTT
once	TRBJ2-3	TRBV7-2	NA	CASSYQRTSTDTQYF	TGTGCCAGCAGCTATCAGCGTACTAGCACAGATACGCAGTATTTT
NA	TRBJ1-1	TRBV5-1	NA	CASAQVLNTEAFF	TGCGCCAGCGCACAGGTTTTGAACACTGAAGCTTTCTTT
NA	TRBJ2-5	TRBV9	NA	CASSDPRDIQETQYF	TGTGCCAGCAGCGACCCGAGGGACATCCAAGAGACCCAGTACTTC
NA	TRBJ2-1	TRBV19	TRBD2	CASTGTSGRVGYNEQFF	TGTGCCAGTACCGGGACTAGCGGGAGGGTAGGCTACAATGAGCAGTTCTTC
NA	TRBJ1-4	TRBV27	NA	CASSPGIQNYEKLFF	TGTGCCAGCAGTCCCGGCATACAGAATTACGAAAAACTGTTTTTT
NA	TRBJ2-5	TRBV7-2	NA	CASSSLSTNLRETQYF	TGTGCCAGCAGCTCCCTCTCTACTAACTTACGGGAGACCCAGTACTTC
NA	TRBJ1-2	TRBV11-2	NA	CASSHRNYGYTF	TGTGCCAGCAGTCACAGGAACTATGGCTACACCTTC
NA	TRBJ2-7	TRBV5-1	NA	CASSLSGNPYEQYF	TGCGCCAGCAGCTTGTCAGGGAATCCCTACGAGCAGTACTTC
few	TRBJ2-3	TRBV19	TRBD2	CASRSYSGKTSTDTQYF	TGTGCCAGTAGATCCTACAGCGGGAAGACTAGCACAGATACGCAGTATTTT
NA	TRBJ1-2	TRBV19	NA	CASSMAGGGYTF	TGTGCCAGTAGTATGGCAGGAGGAGGCTACACCTTC
NA	TRBJ2-7	TRBV21-1	NA	CASSRASGRYYEQYF	TGTGCCAGCAGCAGAGCTAGCGGGAGATACTACGAGCAGTACTTC
NA	TRBJ1-2	TRBV5-6	TRBD1	CASSWTGTGGAGGYTF	TGTGCCAGCAGCTGGACCGGGACAGGGGGCGCGGGTGGCTACACCTTC
NA	TRBJ2-1	TRBV2	TRBD1	CASSGDRAGNEQFF	TGTGCCAGCAGTGGGGACAGGGCCGGGAATGAGCAGTTCTTC
NA	TRBJ2-7	TRBV19	NA	CASSRRGDSEQYF	TGTGCCAGTAGTCGCAGGGGTGACTCCGAGCAGTACTTC
few	TRBJ2-2	TRBV2	TRBD1	CASSTRGGNTGELFF	TGTGCCAGCAGTACTCGAGGGGGCAACACCGGGGAGCTGTTTTTT
NA	TRBJ1-2	TRBV6-5	NA	CASSSPKFYGYTF	TGTGCCAGCAGTTCCCCCAAATTCTATGGCTACACCTTC
NA	TRBJ2-5	TRBV7-2	TRBD2	CASSSRTSGRGPQETQYF	TGTGCCAGCAGCTCGAGGACTAGCGGGAGAGGCCCCCAAGAGACCCAGTACTTC
NA	TRBJ2-1	TRBV9	TRBD1	CASSVGQGRGNNEQFF	TGTGCCAGCAGCGTAGGACAGGGTCGGGGTAACAATGAGCAGTTCTTC
NA	TRBJ2-1	TRBV19	TRBD2	CASSKGLVRDYLWDEQFF	TGTGCCAGTAGTAAGGGACTCGTCCGGGACTACCTTTGGGATGAGCAGTTCTTC
NA	TRBJ2-7	TRBV28	NA	CASSPYRGGEQYF	TGTGCCAGCAGCCCATACCGAGGCGGCGAGCAGTACTTC
NA	TRBJ2-7	TRBV13	TRBD2	CASSSREGDEQYF	TGTGCCAGCAGCTCGAGGGAGGGCGACGAGCAGTACTTC